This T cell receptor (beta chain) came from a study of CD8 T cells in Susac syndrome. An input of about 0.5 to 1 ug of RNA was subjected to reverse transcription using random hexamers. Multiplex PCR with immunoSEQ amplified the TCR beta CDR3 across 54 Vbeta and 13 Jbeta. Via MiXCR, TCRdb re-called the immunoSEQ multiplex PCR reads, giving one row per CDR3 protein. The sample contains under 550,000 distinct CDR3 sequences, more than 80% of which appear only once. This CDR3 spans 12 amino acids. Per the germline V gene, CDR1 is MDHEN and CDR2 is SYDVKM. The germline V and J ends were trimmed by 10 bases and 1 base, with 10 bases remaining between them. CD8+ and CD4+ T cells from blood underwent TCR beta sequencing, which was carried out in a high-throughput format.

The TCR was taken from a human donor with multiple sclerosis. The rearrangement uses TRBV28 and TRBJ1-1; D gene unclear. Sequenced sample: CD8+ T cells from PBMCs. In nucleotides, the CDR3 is TGTGCCATCTCTGTCGAGAACACTGAAGCTTTCTTT. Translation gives CAISVENTEAFF.